This T cell receptor beta chain appears in the sequencing data of a study of CD8 T cells in Susac syndrome. Random hexamers primed reverse transcription of 0.5 to 1 ug RNA. Amplification of TCR beta CDR3 by immunoSEQ multiplex PCR spanned 54 Vbeta and 13 Jbeta. TCRdb ran MiXCR on the immunoSEQ multiplex PCR reads and lists one entry per CDR3 protein. The sample includes 150,000 or so distinct CDR3 sequences, roughly 95% of them seen just once. The receptor's source is a human donor with Susac syndrome. The source material was CD4+ T cells from PBMCs.

The CDR3 protein is CASSQREGDSPLHF. The DNA of the CDR3 is TGTGCCAGCAGCCAGAGGGAGGGTGATTCACCCCTCCACTTT. The rearrangement links TRBV3-1 to TRBJ1-6; no definite D call. CDR1 LGHDT and CDR2 YNNKEL come from the germline V gene (reference sequence). The CDR3 spans 14 residues. The V gene lost 3 bases and the J gene lost 8 bases, with 11 bases spanning the gap.